These T cell receptor beta chains were read from a single sample in a study of PD-1 blockade in mismatch repair-deficient tumors. Measured with immunoSEQ multiplex PCR; TCRdb has only the in-frame clones, and not every one. The table has fewer than 16,000 clones, 70% to 85% seen once; the top ten hold approximately 11%. Antigens for these TCRs are unknown. The sequencing here drew on cells cultured in vitro, taken from a patient treated with pembrolizumab. Every receptor here comes from an adult with mismatch repair-deficient cancer. The CDR3 runs from the conserved cysteine through the conserved F or W. The D gene is left open where the match is weak. Not every row has a clone size; where given, it reads once, few, many or a size class.

j_call clone_size d_call v_call cdr3_aa cdr3_nt
TRBJ1-4 NA TRBD1 TRBV27 CASSLWGQGATNEKLFF TGTGCCAGCAGTTTATGGGGACAGGGGGCAACTAATGAAAAACTGTTTTTT
TRBJ2-1 few NA TRBV9 CASSVGLLNEQFF TGTGCCAGCAGCGTAGGGCTGCTTAATGAGCAGTTCTTC
TRBJ2-1 NA NA TRBV27 CASSLWAGYNEQFF TGTGCCAGCAGTTTATGGGCCGGCTACAATGAGCAGTTCTTC
TRBJ2-3 once TRBD2 TRBV15 CATSRADFGTSGSDTQYF TGTGCCACCAGCAGAGCGGATTTCGGGACTAGCGGGTCAGATACGCAGTATTTT
TRBJ1-3 once NA TRBV28 CASSPVGPGNTIYF TGTGCCAGCAGTCCCGTAGGGCCTGGAAACACCATATATTTT
TRBJ2-3 NA NA TRBV6-6 CASSTSRGTRTDTQYF TGTGCCAGCAGTACCAGCCGGGGCACCCGCACAGATACGCAGTATTTT
TRBJ1-1 NA NA TRBV6-5 CASSYSVGTEAFF TGTGCCAGCAGTTATTCGGTTGGTACTGAAGCTTTCTTT
TRBJ1-2 NA NA TRBV5-1 CASSLGTADGYTF TGCGCCAGCAGCTTGGGCACGGCTGATGGCTACACCTTC
TRBJ2-2 NA NA TRBV5-1 CASRRDSNTGELFF TGCGCCAGCAGGCGGGACAGCAACACCGGGGAGCTGTTTTTT
TRBJ1-2 few NA TRBV5-1 CASSPSRGIENYGYTF TGCGCCAGCAGCCCCTCTCGAGGAATTGAAAACTATGGCTACACCTTC
TRBJ1-1 NA TRBD1 TRBV9 CASSVLRGENTEAFF TGTGCCAGCAGCGTCCTCAGGGGGGAGAACACTGAAGCTTTCTTT
TRBJ2-7 NA NA TRBV6-5 CASSSIAEGNYEQYF TGTGCCAGCAGTTCTATAGCGGAAGGTAACTACGAGCAGTACTTC
TRBJ2-7 NA TRBD1 TRBV11-3 CATTKGTGNEQYF TGTGCCACCACAAAAGGGACAGGGAACGAGCAGTACTTC
TRBJ2-7 NA NA TRBV27 CASRLGGSYEQYF TGTGCCAGCAGACTTGGAGGTTCCTACGAGCAGTACTTC
TRBJ1-3 NA TRBD1 TRBV6-1 CASSEVDVGSLQGRFRDTIYF TGTGCCAGCAGTGAAGTCGATGTCGGGAGTTTACAGGGGCGATTCCGGGACACCATATATTTT
TRBJ2-1 NA TRBD2 TRBV6-6 CASSYSRDYRDNEQFF TGTGCCAGCAGTTACTCCCGGGACTACCGAGACAATGAGCAGTTCTTC
TRBJ1-5 NA NA TRBV4-1 CASSQDLGLFYSNQPQHF TGCGCCAGCAGCCAAGATCTTGGACTTTTCTATAGCAATCAGCCCCAGCATTTT
TRBJ1-1 once NA TRBV29-1 CSGETQGNTEAFF TGCAGCGGGGAGACACAGGGGAACACTGAAGCTTTCTTT
TRBJ2-7 NA TRBD2 TRBV5-1 CASSSHLSGGYEQYF TGCGCCAGCAGCTCCCACCTGTCCGGGGGGTACGAGCAGTACTTC
TRBJ2-7 NA NA TRBV27 CASSLSGGGCSYEQYF TGTGCCAGCAGTTTATCAGGGGGGGGGTGCTCCTACGAGCAGTACTTC
TRBJ1-3 NA NA TRBV30 CAWRMEQLSGNTIYF TGTGCCTGGAGAATGGAACAGCTCTCTGGAAACACCATATATTTT
TRBJ1-1 NA TRBD1 TRBV30 CASQGAGTEAFF TGTGCCTCCCAGGGGGCAGGGACTGAAGCTTTCTTT
TRBJ2-3 NA TRBD2 TRBV19 CASSRRGTADTQYF TGTGCCAGTAGTAGGCGGGGGACGGCAGATACGCAGTATTTT
TRBJ2-1 NA TRBD2 TRBV19 CASSMSVAGEQFF TGTGCCAGTAGTATGTCGGTAGCGGGTGAGCAGTTCTTC
TRBJ2-2 NA NA TRBV28 CASSPISGITGELFF TGTGCCAGCAGTCCCATTTCGGGAATCACCGGGGAGCTGTTTTTT